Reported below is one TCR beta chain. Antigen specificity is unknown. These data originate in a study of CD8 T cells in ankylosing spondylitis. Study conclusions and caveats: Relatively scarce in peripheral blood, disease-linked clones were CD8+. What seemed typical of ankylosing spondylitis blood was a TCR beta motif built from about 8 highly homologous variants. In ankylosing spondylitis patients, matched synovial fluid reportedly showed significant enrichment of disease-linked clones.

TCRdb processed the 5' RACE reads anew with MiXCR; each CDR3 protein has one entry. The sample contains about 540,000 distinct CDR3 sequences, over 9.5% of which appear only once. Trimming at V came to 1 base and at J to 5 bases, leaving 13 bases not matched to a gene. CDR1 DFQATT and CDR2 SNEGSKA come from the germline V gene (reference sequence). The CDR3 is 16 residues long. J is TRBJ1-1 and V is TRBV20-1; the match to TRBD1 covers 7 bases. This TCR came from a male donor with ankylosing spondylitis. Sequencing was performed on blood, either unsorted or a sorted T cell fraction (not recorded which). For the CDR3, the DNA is TGCAGTGCTAGAGGGATGGGGCAGCCAGGGGGGACTGAAGCTTTCTTT. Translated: CSARGMGQPGGTEAFF.